The 4 T cell receptor beta chains reported below all come from one sample, sequenced in a study of blood T cell repertoires in COVID-19. TCRdb's table, derived via immunoSEQ multiplex PCR, lists solely in-frame clones and lacks some. The table has 95,000 to 100,000 clones, about 90% seen once. Material for sequencing was peripheral blood. The receptors were gathered from a human donor with COVID-19, enrolled during active disease. The donor label of this sample is uncertain.

The V and J genes are TRBV25-1 and TRBJ2-7; D is possibly TRBD2 (5 bases). V was trimmed by 4 bases and J by 2 bases, leaving 15 bases between them. The germline V gene encodes CDR1 MGHDK and CDR2 SYGVNS. The CDR3 loop spans 15 amino acids. The CDR3 coding sequence is TGTGCCAGCAGTGTGAGGGCCTCTCGGACCTACGAGCAGTACTTC. Residues: CASSVRASRTYEQYF.

The gene calls are TRBV5-3 and TRBJ1-3, with 8 bases lining up with TRBD1. TRBV5-3 is recorded as an ORF, its role being uncertain. V lost 10 bases to trimming and J lost 0 bases; unmatched junction nucleotides: 15. CDR3 length equals 17 residues. The CDR3 coding sequence is TGTGCCGAACAGCTAACCTTACAGGGGGGCTCTGGAAACACCATATATTTT. This translates into CAEQLTLQGGSGNTIYF.

V is TRBV5-1 and J is TRBJ1-6; 9 nucleotides agree with TRBD1. The germline gives CDR1 SGHRS, CDR2 YFSETQ. This CDR3 region has 14 residues. With V trimmed by 6 bases and J by 9 bases, 7 bases remained unmatched. The CDR3, as DNA: TGCGCCAGCAAACAGGGACAGGGCGGTTCACCCCTCCACTTT. Translating it yields CASKQGQGGSPLHF. The whole variable domain, filled in from reference TRBV5-1 and TRBJ1-6, reads KAGVTQTPRYLIKTRGQQVTLSCSPISGHRSVSWYQQTPGQGLQFLFEYFSETQRNKGNFPGRFSGRQFSNSRSEMNVSTLELGDSALYLCASKQGQGGSPLHFGNGTRLTVT.

The chain has TRBV18 and TRBJ1-1; no firm D call. The CDR3 runs to 14 residues. With 2 bases removed from V and 0 bases from J, the gap between germline ends came to 7 bases. CDR1 and CDR2 (germline): KGHSH, LQKENI. As DNA, the CDR3 is TGTGCCAGCTCACCAACAGTAGTGAACACTGAAGCTTTCTTT. It codes for CASSPTVVNTEAFF.